A selection of T cell receptor beta chains follows, all from one sample in a study of blood T cell repertoires in COVID-19. Sequenced by immunoSEQ multiplex PCR; TCRdb stores in-frame clones only, minus some. The sample holds fewer than 65,000 clones, approximately 88% seen once. Material for sequencing was peripheral blood. Receptors were obtained from a man aged 30-40 years with COVID-19, enrolled during active disease. The CDR3 runs from the conserved cysteine through the conserved F or W. D genes are given only for firm matches. Size tells how often a clone was seen (once, few, many) or the class of an expanded clone, and some rows leave it out.

TRBV5-1	TRBD1	TRBJ2-2	.	TGCGCCAGCAGCTCTGGGGGACAGACGTACACCGGGGAGCTGTTTTTT	CASSSGGQTYTGELFF
TRBV4-1	.	TRBJ1-6	.	TGCGCCAGCAGCAACCAGATGGATAATTCACCCCTCCACTTT	CASSNQMDNSPLHF
TRBV9	TRBD1	TRBJ1-2	.	TGTGCCAGCAGCGTAGCTATATCGGACAGGGGAGACTATGGCTACACCTTC	CASSVAISDRGDYGYTF
TRBV2	TRBD1	TRBJ1-1	few	TGTGCCAGCATGTGGGGCAGGGGGCAGCCCACTGAAGCTTTCTTT	CASMWGRGQPTEAFF
TRBV2	.	TRBJ2-7	few	TGTGCCAGCAGGAACGACAGGCCTTTCGAGCAGTACTTC	CASRNDRPFEQYF
TRBV9	.	TRBJ2-5	.	TGTGCCAGCAGCCCGTTTCTTGGGGGGGAGACCCAGTACTTC	CASSPFLGGETQYF
TRBV6-5	.	TRBJ1-1	.	TGTGCCAGCAGTTACTCTTCCCCGAGGACTGAAGCTTTCTTT	CASSYSSPRTEAFF
TRBV7-9	.	TRBJ1-6	.	TGTGCCAGCAGCTTACCGAGTTATCGGAGCTCCTATAATTCACCCCTCCACTTT	CASSLPSYRSSYNSPLHF
TRBV5-1	.	TRBJ2-1	.	TGCGCCAGCAGATCCACCCCGGTGAGCTCCTACAATGAGCAGTTCTTC	CASRSTPVSSYNEQFF
TRBV6-5	.	TRBJ2-1	.	TGTGCCACGGCCCGGACAGCAAGCCCCGAGCAGTTCTTC	CATARTASPEQFF
TRBV9	.	TRBJ1-1	.	TGTGCCAGCAGCGCTTCGGGGGGCAGGCACACTGAAGCTTTCTTT	CASSASGGRHTEAFF
TRBV10-1	TRBD2	TRBJ2-5	.	TGCGCCAGCAGTGAGACTAGCGGGAGCGGAGAGACCCAGTACTTC	CASSETSGSGETQYF
TRBV25-1	.	TRBJ2-7	.	TGTGCCAGCAGTGTCCAGGGTTACGAGCAGTACTTC	CASSVQGYEQYF
TRBV19	.	TRBJ2-2	few	TGTGCCAGTAGTCGTGGAGGCAGACAGGCGAACACCGGGGAGCTGTTTTTT	CASSRGGRQANTGELFF
TRBV13	.	TRBJ2-3	once	TGTGCCAGCAGCTCAGGGGACTCTAGCACAGATACGCAGTATTTT	CASSSGDSSTDTQYF
TRBV3-1/TRBV3-2	TRBD1	TRBJ2-7	.	TGTGCCAGCAGCTCGGACAGGGGGGGTAAGCAGTACTTC	CASSSDRGGKQYF
TRBV19	.	TRBJ1-5	.	TGTGCCAGTAACGGGGAATCAGGGCCCCAGCATTTT	CASNGESGPQHF
TRBV6-5	.	TRBJ1-5	.	TGTGCCAGCAGAGCAGGGGGCAATCAGCCCCAGCATTTT	CASRAGGNQPQHF
TRBV5-6	TRBD2	TRBJ2-3	.	TGTGCCAGCAGCTCGCTGCCTAGCGGGAGGACCACAGATACGCAGTATTTT	CASSSLPSGRTTDTQYF
TRBV4-2	TRBD2	TRBJ2-1	.	TGTGCCAGCAGCCAAGCTCGGCGGGAGCCCTACAATGAGCAGTTCTTC	CASSQARREPYNEQFF
TRBV3-1/TRBV3-2	TRBD2	TRBJ2-3	.	TGTGCCAGCAGCCAAGATGTACCGGGGGGTACAGATACGCAGTATTTT	CASSQDVPGGTDTQYF
TRBV15	.	TRBJ1-1	.	TGTGCCACCAGCAGGGCGGACAGCCAGAACACTGAAGCTTTCTTT	CATSRADSQNTEAFF
TRBV30	TRBD2	TRBJ2-1	.	TGTGCCTGGGTGGGACTAGCGGGAGTAGATAATGAGCAGTTCTTC	CAWVGLAGVDNEQFF
TRBV15	.	TRBJ1-2	.	TGTGCCACCAGCAGAGACCAGTCATATGGCTACACCTTC	CATSRDQSYGYTF
TRBV28	TRBD2	TRBJ2-3	.	TGTGCCAGCAGCTTACTAGCGGGAGACCCAGATACGCAGTATTTT	CASSLLAGDPDTQYF
TRBV3-1/TRBV3-2	TRBD1	TRBJ1-2	.	TGTGCCAGCAGCCACCCCACAGGGGGAAACCTCTATGGCTACACCTTC	CASSHPTGGNLYGYTF
TRBV21-1	.	TRBJ2-7	.	TGTGCCAGCATAGACAGCAAATACGAGCAGTACTTC	CASIDSKYEQYF
TRBV15	.	TRBJ2-7	.	TGTGCCACCAGTAAAGACAAGGTGACCCCCTACGAGCAGTACTTC	CATSKDKVTPYEQYF
TRBV11-2	TRBD1	TRBJ2-5	many	TGTGCCAGCAGCTCTTGGACAGGGGGTCCCCAAGAGACCCAGTACTTC	CASSSWTGGPQETQYF
TRBV18	TRBD1	TRBJ1-1	.	TGTGCCAGCTCGCGGACAGGGGACACTGAAGCTTTCTTT	CASSRTGDTEAFF
TRBV5-1	.	TRBJ1-2	.	TGCGCCAGCAGCTCAAACCCGGACTACTATGGCTACACCTTC	CASSSNPDYYGYTF
TRBV3-1/TRBV3-2	.	TRBJ2-1	few	TGTGCCAGCAGCCTCGACATGCGCTTCTCCTACAATGAGCAGTTCTTC	CASSLDMRFSYNEQFF
TRBV14	.	TRBJ2-3	few	TGTGCCAGCAGCCCCACTCTAGGGGTAACGCAGTATTTT	CASSPTLGVTQYF
TRBV28	TRBD1	TRBJ1-6	.	TGTGCCAGCAGTTTCTGGGGGACAGAACATAATTCACCCCTCCACTTT	CASSFWGTEHNSPLHF
TRBV11-2	.	TRBJ2-1	.	TGTGCCAGCAGTGAGCCGCGGGCTTATGGTCCTGAGCAGTTCTTC	CASSEPRAYGPEQFF
TRBV3-1/TRBV3-2	.	TRBJ1-2	.	TGTGCCAGCAGCCAAGATGGGGGCGCGGGCTACACCTTC	CASSQDGGAGYTF
TRBV27	.	TRBJ2-7	.	TGTGCCAGCAGTCCTCGGCACAGGGCGAGCTCCTACGAGCAGTACTTC	CASSPRHRASSYEQYF
TRBV7-9	TRBD1	TRBJ2-1	once	TGTGCCAGCAGATCGACAGGGGGCAATGAGCAGTTCTTC	CASRSTGGNEQFF
TRBV20-1	TRBD2	TRBJ2-1	.	TGCAGTGCTAGTGCTACTAGCGGGAGCGTTTACAATGAGCAGTTCTTC	CSASATSGSVYNEQFF
TRBV5-5	TRBD2	TRBJ2-1	.	TGTGCCAGCAGCTTGGGGACTAGCGGAAAGCTGAATGAGCAGTTCTTC	CASSLGTSGKLNEQFF